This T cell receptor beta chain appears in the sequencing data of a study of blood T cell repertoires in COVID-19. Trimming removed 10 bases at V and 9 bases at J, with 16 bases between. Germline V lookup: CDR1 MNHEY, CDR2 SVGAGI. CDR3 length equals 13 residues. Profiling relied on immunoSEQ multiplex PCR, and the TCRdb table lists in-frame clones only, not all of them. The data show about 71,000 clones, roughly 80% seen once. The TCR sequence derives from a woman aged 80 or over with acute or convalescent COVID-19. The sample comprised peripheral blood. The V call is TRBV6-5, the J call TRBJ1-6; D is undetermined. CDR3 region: CAIRPQARSPLHF. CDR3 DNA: TGTGCCATTCGGCCCCAGGCACGTTCACCCCTCCACTTT.